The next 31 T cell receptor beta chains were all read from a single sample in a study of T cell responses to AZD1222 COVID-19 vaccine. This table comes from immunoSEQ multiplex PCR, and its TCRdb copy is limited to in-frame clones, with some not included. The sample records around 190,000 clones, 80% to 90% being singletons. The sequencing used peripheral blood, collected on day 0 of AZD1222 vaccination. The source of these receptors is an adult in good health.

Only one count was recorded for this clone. CDR3 DNA: TGTGCTAGTGGTTCTGAGACTACCATGTATGGCTACACCTTC. The encoded protein is CASGSETTMYGYTF. This chain uses TRBV12-5 with TRBJ1-2; D gene uncertain. V lost 4 bases to trimming and J lost 5 bases, with 14 bases between them. Germline-derived CDR1 and CDR2 are LGHNT and FRNRAP. This CDR3 is 14 amino acids long.

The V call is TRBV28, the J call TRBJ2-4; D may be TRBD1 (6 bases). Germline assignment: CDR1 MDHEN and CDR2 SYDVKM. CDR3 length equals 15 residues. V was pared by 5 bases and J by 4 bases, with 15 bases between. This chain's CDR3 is CASSLGAGVKNIQYF. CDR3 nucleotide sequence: TGTGCCAGCAGTCTCGGGGCAGGGGTTAAAAACATTCAGTACTTC.

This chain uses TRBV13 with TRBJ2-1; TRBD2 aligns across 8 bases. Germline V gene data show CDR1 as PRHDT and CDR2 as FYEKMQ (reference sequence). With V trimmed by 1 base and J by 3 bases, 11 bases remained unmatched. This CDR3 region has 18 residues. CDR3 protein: CASSLVGPAGGFYNEQFF. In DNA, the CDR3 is TGTGCCAGCAGCTTAGTCGGTCCGGCGGGAGGCTTCTACAATGAGCAGTTCTTC.

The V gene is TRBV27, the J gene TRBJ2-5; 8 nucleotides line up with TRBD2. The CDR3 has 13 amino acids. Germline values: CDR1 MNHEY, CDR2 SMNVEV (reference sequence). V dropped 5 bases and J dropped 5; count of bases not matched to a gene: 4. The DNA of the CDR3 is TGTGCCAGCAGTCCCGGGGGGGTGGAGACCCAGTACTTC. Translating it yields CASSPGGVETQYF.

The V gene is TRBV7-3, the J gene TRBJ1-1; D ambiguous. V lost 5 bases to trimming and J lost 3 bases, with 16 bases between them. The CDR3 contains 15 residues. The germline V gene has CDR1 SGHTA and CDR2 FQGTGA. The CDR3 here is CASSETGGEYTEAFF. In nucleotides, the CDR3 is TGTGCCAGCAGCGAGACGGGCGGGGAATACACTGAAGCTTTCTTT.

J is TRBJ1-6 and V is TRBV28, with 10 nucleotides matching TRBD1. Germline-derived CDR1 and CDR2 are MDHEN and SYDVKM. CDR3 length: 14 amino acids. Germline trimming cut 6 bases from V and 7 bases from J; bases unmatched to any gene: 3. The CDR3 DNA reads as TGTGCCAGCAGGACAGGGGGCAGGAATTCACCCCTCCACTTT. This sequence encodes CASRTGGRNSPLHF. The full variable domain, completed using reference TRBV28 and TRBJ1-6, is DVKVTQSSRYLVKRTGEKVFLECVQDMDHENMFWYRQDPGLGLRLIYFSYDVKMKEKGDIPEGYSVSREKKERFSLILESASTNQTSMYLCASRTGGRNSPLHFGNGTRLTVT.

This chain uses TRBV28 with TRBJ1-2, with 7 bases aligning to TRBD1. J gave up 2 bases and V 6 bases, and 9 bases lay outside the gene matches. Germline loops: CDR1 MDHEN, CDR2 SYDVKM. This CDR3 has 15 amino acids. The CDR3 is CASRGGGGENYGYTF. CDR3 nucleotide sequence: TGTGCCAGCAGGGGGGGAGGGGGCGAGAACTATGGCTACACCTTC.

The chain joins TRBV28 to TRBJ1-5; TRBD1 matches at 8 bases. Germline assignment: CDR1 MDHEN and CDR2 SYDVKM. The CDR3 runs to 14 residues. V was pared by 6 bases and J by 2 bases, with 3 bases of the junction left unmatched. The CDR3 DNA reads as TGTGCCAGCAGCCTGACAGGGGGCAATCAGCCCCAGCATTTT. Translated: CASSLTGGNQPQHF.

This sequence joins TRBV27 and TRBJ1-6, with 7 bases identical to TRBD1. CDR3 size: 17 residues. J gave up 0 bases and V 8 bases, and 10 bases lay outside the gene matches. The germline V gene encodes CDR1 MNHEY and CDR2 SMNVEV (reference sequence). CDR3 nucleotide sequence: TGTGCCAGCCAGGACAGGAGTAAGAGCTCCTATAATTCACCCCTCCACTTT. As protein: CASQDRSKSSYNSPLHF.

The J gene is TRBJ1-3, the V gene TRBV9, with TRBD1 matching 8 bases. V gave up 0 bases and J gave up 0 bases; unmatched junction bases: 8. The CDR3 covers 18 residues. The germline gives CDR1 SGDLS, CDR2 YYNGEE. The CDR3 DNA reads TGTGCCAGCAGCGTAGTCGGGACAGGATCGAGCTCTGGAAACACCATATATTTT. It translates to CASSVVGTGSSSGNTIYF.

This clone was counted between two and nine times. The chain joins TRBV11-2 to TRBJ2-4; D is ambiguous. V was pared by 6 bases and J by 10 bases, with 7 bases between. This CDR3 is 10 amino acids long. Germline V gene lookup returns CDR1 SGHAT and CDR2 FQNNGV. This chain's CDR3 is CASRGPIQYF. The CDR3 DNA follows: TGTGCCAGCAGAGGACCTATTCAGTACTTC.

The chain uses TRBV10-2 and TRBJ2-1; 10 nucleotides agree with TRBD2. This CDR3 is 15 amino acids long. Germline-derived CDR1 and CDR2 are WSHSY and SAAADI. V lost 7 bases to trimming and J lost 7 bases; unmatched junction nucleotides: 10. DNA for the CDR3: TGCGCCAGCACCCTAGCGGGGGCCGGGGGGAATGAGCAGTTCTTC. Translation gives CASTLAGAGGNEQFF.

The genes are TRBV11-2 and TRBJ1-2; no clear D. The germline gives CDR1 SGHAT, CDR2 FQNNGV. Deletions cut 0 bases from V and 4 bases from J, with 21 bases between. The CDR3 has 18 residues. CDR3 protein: CASSLDPGSWVYGYGYTF. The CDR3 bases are TGTGCCAGCAGCTTAGATCCTGGGAGTTGGGTTTACGGCTATGGCTACACCTTC.

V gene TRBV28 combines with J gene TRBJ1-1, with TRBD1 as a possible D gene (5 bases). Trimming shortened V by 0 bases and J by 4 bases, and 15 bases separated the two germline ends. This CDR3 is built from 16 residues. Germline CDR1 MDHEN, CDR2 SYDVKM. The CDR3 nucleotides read TGTGCCAGCAGTTTATGGGGACTGAGGATGGGCACTGAAGCTTTCTTT. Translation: CASSLWGLRMGTEAFF.

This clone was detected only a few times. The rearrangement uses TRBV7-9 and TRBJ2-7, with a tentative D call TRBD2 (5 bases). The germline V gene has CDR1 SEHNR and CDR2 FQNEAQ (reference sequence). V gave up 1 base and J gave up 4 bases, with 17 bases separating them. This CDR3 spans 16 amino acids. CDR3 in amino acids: CASSLDEGPGFYEQYF. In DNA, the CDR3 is TGTGCCAGCAGCTTAGATGAGGGTCCCGGTTTTTACGAGCAGTACTTC.

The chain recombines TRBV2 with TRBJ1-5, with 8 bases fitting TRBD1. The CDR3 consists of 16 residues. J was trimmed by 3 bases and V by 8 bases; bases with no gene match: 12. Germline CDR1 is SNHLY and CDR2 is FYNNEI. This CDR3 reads CASALTGVPYNQPQHF. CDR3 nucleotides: TGTGCCAGCGCCCTGACAGGGGTCCCCTACAATCAGCCCCAGCATTTT.

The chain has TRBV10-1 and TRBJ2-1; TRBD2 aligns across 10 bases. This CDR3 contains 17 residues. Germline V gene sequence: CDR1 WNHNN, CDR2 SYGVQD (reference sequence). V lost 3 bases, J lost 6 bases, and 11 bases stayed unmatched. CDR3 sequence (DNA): TGCGCCAGCAGTGAAGGGACTAGCGCCCTGAGAGTCAATGAGCAGTTCTTC. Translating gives CASSEGTSALRVNEQFF.

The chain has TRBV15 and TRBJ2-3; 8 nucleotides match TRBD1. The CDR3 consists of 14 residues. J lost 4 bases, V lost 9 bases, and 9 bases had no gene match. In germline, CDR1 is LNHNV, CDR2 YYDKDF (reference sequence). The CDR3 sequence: CATDAGGYADTQYF. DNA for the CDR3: TGTGCCACGGACGCAGGGGGCTATGCAGATACGCAGTATTTT.

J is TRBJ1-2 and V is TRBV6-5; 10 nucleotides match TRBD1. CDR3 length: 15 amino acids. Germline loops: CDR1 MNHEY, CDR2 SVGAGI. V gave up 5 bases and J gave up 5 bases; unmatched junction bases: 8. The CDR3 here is CASSREDRGWYGYTF. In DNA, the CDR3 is TGTGCCAGCAGTAGAGAGGACAGGGGGTGGTATGGCTACACCTTC.

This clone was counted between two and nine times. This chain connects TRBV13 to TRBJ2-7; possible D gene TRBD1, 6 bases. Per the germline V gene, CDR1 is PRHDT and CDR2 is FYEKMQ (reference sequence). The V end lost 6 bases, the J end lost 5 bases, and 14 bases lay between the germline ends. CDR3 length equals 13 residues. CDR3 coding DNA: TGTGCCAGCAGTCAACGACAGGTCCACGAGCAGTACTTC. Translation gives CASSQRQVHEQYF.

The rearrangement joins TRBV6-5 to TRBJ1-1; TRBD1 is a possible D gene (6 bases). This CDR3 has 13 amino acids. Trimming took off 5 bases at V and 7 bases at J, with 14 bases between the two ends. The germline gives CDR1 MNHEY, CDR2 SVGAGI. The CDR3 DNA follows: TGTGCCAGCAGTCCCGGGGGGGCGATTGAAGCTTTCTTT. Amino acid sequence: CASSPGGAIEAFF.

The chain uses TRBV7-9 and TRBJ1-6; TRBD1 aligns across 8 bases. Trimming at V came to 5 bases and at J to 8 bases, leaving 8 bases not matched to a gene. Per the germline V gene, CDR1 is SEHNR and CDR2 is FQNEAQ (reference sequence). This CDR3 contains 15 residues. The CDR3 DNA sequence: TGTGCCAGCAGCCCAACGCCAGGGGGCGATTCACCCCTCCACTTT. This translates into CASSPTPGGDSPLHF. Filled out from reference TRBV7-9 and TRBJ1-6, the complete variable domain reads DTGVSQNPRHKITKRGQNVTFRCDPISEHNRLYWYRQTLGQGPEFLTYFQNEAQLEKSRLLSDRFSAERPKGSFSTLEIQRTEQGDSAMYLCASSPTPGGDSPLHFGNGTRLTVT.

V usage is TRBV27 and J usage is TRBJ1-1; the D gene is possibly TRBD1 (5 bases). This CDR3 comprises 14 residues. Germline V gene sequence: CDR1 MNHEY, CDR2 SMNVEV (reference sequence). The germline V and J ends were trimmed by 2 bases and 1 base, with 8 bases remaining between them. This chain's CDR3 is CASSLGGQNTEAFF. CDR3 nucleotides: TGTGCCAGCAGTTTAGGCGGACAGAACACTGAAGCTTTCTTT.

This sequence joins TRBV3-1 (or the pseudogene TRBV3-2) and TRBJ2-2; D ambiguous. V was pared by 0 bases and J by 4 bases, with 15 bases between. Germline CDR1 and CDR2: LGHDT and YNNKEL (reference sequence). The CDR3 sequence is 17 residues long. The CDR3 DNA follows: TGTGCCAGCAGCCAAGAAAGGCTCAGAAACTTCACCGGGGAGCTGTTTTTT. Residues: CASSQERLRNFTGELFF.

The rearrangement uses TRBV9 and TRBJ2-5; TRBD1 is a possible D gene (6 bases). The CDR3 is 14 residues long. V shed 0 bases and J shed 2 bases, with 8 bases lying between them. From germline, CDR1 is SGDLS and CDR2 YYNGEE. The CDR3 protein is CASSVGQGQETQYF. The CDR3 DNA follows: TGTGCCAGCAGCGTAGGGCAGGGGCAAGAGACCCAGTACTTC.

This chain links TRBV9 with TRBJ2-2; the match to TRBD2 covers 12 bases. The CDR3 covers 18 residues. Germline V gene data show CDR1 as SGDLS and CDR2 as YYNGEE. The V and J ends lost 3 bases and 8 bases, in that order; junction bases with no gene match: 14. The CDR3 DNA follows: TGTGCCAGCAGCGCCGTACTAGCGGGGGGCCCGGGCCCTGGGGAGCTGTTTTTT. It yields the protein CASSAVLAGGPGPGELFF.

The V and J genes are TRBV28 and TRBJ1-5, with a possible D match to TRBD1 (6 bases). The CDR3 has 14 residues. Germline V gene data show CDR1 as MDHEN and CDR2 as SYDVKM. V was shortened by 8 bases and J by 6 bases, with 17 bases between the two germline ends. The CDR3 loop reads CASSFGGHGQPQHF. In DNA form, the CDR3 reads TGTGCCAGCTCATTCGGGGGGCACGGTCAGCCCCAGCATTTT.

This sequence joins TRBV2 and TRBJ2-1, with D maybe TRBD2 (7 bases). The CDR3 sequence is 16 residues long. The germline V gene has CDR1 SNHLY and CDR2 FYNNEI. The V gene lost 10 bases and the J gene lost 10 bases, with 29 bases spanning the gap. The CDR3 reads CATRGGWRGTLEEQFF. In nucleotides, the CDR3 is TGTGCCACCAGAGGGGGTTGGCGGGGGACCCTCGAGGAGCAGTTCTTC.

The CDR3 region is CATSDATSGYLRNEQFF. The CDR3 DNA reads TGTGCCACCAGTGATGCTACATCAGGTTACCTTCGGAATGAGCAGTTCTTC. J is TRBJ2-1 and V is TRBV24-1; D unclear. This CDR3 has 17 amino acids. The V end was cut by 3 bases, the J end by 7 bases, with 21 bases between. CDR1 and CDR2 from the germline V gene are KGHDR and SFDVKD.

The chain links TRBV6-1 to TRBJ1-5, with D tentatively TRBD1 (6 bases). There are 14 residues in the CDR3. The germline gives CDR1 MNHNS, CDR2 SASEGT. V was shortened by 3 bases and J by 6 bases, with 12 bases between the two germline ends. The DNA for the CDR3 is TGTGCCAGCAGTGATACAGGGAGTCCTCAGCCCCAGCATTTT. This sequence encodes CASSDTGSPQPQHF.

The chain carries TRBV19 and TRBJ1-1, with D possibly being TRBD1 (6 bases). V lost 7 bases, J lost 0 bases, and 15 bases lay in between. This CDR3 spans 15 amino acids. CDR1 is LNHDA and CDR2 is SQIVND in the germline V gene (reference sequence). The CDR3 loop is CASNPGELMNTEAFF. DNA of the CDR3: TGTGCCAGTAACCCAGGGGAACTAATGAACACTGAAGCTTTCTTT. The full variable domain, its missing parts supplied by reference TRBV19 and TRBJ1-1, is DGGITQSPKYLFRKEGQNVTLSCEQNLNHDAMYWYRQDPGQGLRLIYYSQIVNDFQKGDIAEGYSVSREKKESFPLTVTSAQKNPTAFYLCASNPGELMNTEAFFGQGTRLTVV.